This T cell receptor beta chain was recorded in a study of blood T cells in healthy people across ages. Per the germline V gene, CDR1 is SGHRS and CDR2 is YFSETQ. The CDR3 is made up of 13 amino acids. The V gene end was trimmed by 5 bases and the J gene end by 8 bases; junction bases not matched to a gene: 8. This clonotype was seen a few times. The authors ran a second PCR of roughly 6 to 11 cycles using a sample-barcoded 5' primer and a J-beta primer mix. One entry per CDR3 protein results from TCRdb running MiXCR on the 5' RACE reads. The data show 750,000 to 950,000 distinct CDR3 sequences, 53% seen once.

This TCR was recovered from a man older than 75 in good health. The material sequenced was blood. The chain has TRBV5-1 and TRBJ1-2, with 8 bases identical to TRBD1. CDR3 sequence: CASRSNDRGGYTF. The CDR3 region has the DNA TGCGCCAGCAGATCCAATGACAGGGGCGGCTACACCTTC.